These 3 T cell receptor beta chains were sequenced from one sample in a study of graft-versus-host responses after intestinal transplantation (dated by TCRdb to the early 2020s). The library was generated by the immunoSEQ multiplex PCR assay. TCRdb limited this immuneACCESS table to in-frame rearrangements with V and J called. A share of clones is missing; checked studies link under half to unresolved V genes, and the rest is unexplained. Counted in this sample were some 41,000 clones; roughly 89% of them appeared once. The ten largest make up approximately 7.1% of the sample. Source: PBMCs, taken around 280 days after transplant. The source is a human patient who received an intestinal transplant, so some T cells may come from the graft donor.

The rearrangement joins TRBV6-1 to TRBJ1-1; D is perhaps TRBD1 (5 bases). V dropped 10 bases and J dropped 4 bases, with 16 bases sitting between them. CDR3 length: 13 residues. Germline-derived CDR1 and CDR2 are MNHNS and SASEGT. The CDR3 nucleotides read TGTGCCACCGCAACTCTGGGGGGCACTGAAGCTTTCTTT. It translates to CATATLGGTEAFF.

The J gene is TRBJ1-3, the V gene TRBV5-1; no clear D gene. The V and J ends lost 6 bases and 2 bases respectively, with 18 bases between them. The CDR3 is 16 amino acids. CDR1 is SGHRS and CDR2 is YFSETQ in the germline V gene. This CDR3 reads CASTPAGNSPGNTIYF. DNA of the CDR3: TGCGCCAGCACCCCTGCGGGTAACAGTCCTGGAAACACCATATATTTT.

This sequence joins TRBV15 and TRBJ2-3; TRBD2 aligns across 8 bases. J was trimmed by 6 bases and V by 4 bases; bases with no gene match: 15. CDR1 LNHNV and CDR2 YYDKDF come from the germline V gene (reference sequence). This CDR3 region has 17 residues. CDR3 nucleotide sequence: TGTGCCACCAGCACCCCCACGGGGACTAGATCCCCGGATACGCAGTATTTT. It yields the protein CATSTPTGTRSPDTQYF.